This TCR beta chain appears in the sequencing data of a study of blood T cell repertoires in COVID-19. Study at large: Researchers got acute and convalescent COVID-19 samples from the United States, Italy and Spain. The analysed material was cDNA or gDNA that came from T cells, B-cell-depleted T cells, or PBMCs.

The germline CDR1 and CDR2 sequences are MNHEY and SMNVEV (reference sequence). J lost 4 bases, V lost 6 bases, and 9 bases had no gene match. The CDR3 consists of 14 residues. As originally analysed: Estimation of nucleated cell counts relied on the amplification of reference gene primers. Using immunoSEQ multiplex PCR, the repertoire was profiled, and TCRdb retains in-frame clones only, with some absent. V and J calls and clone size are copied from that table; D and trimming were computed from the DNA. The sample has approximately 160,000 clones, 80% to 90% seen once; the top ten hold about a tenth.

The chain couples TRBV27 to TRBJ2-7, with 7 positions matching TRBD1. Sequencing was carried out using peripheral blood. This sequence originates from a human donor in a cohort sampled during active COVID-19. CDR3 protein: CASSPTGIGYEQYF. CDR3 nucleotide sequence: TGTGCCAGCAGCCCGACAGGGATCGGATACGAGCAGTACTTC.